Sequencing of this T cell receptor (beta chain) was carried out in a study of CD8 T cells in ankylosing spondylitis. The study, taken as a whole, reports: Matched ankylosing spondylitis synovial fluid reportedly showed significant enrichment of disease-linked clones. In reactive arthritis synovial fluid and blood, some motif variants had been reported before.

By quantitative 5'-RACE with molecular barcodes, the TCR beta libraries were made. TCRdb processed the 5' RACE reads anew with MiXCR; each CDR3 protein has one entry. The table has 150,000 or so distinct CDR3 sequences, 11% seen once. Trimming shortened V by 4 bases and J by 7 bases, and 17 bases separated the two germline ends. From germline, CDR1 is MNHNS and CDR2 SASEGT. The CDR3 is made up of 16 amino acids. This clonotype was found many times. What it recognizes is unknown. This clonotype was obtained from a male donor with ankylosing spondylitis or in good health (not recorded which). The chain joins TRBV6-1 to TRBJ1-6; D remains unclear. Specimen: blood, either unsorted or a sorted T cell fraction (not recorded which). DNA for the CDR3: TGTGCCAGCAGTGCCGGACCGAGAATCCCAAATTCACCCCTCCACTTT. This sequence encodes CASSAGPRIPNSPLHF.